These 3 T cell receptor beta chains share one sample of origin, sequenced in a study of shared clonotypes between healthy human individuals. Using immunoSEQ multiplex PCR, the repertoire was profiled, and TCRdb retains in-frame clones only, with some absent. The profile covers some 650,000 clones, with 95% to 98% appearing a single time and roughly 0.055% taken by the ten largest. The material sequenced was naive CD4+ T cells sorted from blood. Subset noted: CD45RA+ positively selected. All receptors derive from a woman aged 30 to 39 in good health.

The gene calls are TRBV6-1 and TRBJ2-6, with D perhaps matching TRBD1 or TRBD2 (6 bases each). The CDR3 has 17 residues. Between the trimmed V and J ends, which lost 4 bases and 2 bases, there was a span of 15 bases. Germline assignment: CDR1 MNHNS and CDR2 SASEGT. This CDR3 is CASSGPGRGAGANVLTF. CDR3 nucleotide sequence: TGTGCCAGCAGTGGACCGGGAAGGGGGGCTGGGGCCAACGTCCTGACTTTC.

V gene TRBV19 combines with J gene TRBJ2-2; 8 bases are a match to TRBD2. Trimming at V came to 3 bases and at J to 5 bases, leaving 23 bases not matched to a gene. The CDR3 spans 21 residues. Looked up from germline, CDR1 is LNHDA and CDR2 is SQIVND (reference sequence). The CDR3 DNA reads TGTGCCAGTAGTATGAAGTATGGGGGGACTAGTCGGAATAGAAATACCGGGGAGCTGTTTTTT. Its protein product is CASSMKYGGTSRNRNTGELFF.

This chain links TRBV5-1 with TRBJ2-5; 8 nucleotides match TRBD1. Germline V gene sequence: CDR1 SGHRS, CDR2 YFSETQ. V was clipped by 3 bases and J by 5 bases; unmatched bases: 6. The CDR3 is 14 residues long. CDR3 in amino acids: CASSSRGPGETQYF. The CDR3 region has the DNA TGCGCCAGCAGCTCCAGGGGGCCTGGGGAGACCCAGTACTTC.